The 29 T cell receptor beta chains listed next were all sequenced from one sample in a study of OX40 agonist ivuxolimab in advanced cancers. Data came from immunoSEQ multiplex PCR; TCRdb stores just in-frame clones and leaves some out. The sample consists of about 15,000 clones, about nine tenths of them appearing once. The sample in question was CD4+ or CD8+ T cells sorted from blood, obtained in a trial of the OX40 agonist ivuxolimab. These receptors were collected from an adult with an advanced solid tumor such as melanoma, head and neck, liver or kidney cancer.

V is TRBV14 and J is TRBJ1-5, with D uncertain. This CDR3 comprises 13 residues. Between the trimmed V and J ends, which lost 1 base and 3 bases, there was a span of 4 bases. In germline, CDR1 is SGHDN, CDR2 FVKESK. CDR3 loop: CASSQGYNQPQHF. The CDR3, as DNA: TGTGCCAGCAGCCAAGGATACAATCAGCCCCAGCATTTT.

This chain connects TRBV6-5 to TRBJ1-1, with 8 positions matching TRBD1. CDR3 length: 15 amino acids. Trimming took 6 bases from V and 4 from J; bases not matched to a gene: 10. Germline CDR1 and CDR2: MNHEY and SVGAGI. DNA of the CDR3: TGTGCCAGCAGCCGACAGGGGCGCCGCGGCACTGAAGCTTTCTTT. Translation gives CASSRQGRRGTEAFF.

This clone was recorded once. The rearrangement joins TRBV7-9 to TRBJ1-2; a possible D gene is TRBD1 (5 bases). The CDR3 has 11 amino acids. Germline CDR1 and CDR2: SEHNR and FQNEAQ (reference sequence). Trimming pared 5 bases from V and 5 bases from J, leaving 6 bases between. CDR3 nucleotide sequence: TGTGCCAGCAGCCGGGGGTATGGCTACACCTTC. Its protein is CASSRGYGYTF.

The chain couples TRBV19 to TRBJ2-1, with D perhaps being TRBD1 or TRBD2 (6 bases each). CDR1 and CDR2 from the germline V gene are LNHDA and SQIVND (reference sequence). The CDR3 has 12 residues. V lost 6 bases, J lost 10 bases, and 13 bases lay in between. CDR3 DNA sequence: TGTGCCAGTAGGCTGGGGGGCGGGGAGCAGTTCTTC. It specifies CASRLGGGEQFF. The full variable domain, completed using reference TRBV19 and TRBJ2-1, is DGGITQSPKYLFRKEGQNVTLSCEQNLNHDAMYWYRQDPGQGLRLIYYSQIVNDFQKGDIAEGYSVSREKKESFPLTVTSAQKNPTAFYLCASRLGGGEQFFGPGTRLTVL.

The chain is built from TRBV4-1 and TRBJ2-3; no clear D. CDR1 and CDR2 from the germline V gene are MGHRA and YSYEKL. This CDR3 has 17 residues. Trimming cost V 0 bases and J 6 bases, with 19 bases left between them. Here the CDR3 reads CASSQEGTETLRDTQYF. The DNA for the CDR3 is TGCGCCAGCAGCCAAGAAGGCACGGAGACCCTTAGGGATACGCAGTATTTT.

This chain uses TRBV27 with TRBJ1-2; tentatively, D is TRBD1 (5 bases). The CDR3 contains 18 residues. Germline CDR1 is MNHEY and CDR2 is SMNVEV (reference sequence). V was clipped by 2 bases and J by 1 base, with 20 bases between them. The CDR3 sequence is CASSLVWSGTEDNYGYTF. Written as DNA, the CDR3 is TGTGCCAGCAGTTTAGTTTGGTCCGGGACGGAGGATAACTATGGCTACACCTTC.

This clone occurred once. This chain joins TRBV6-5 and TRBJ2-7; possible D gene TRBD2, 6 bases. The CDR3 totals 15 residues. From germline, CDR1 is MNHEY and CDR2 SVGAGI. V lost 6 bases and J 4 bases, leaving 19 bases between the germline ends. CDR3 sequence reads: CASRASPGLWYEQYF. The CDR3 DNA is TGTGCCAGCAGAGCCTCTCCGGGACTGTGGTACGAGCAGTACTTC.

Turning to this clone: A much larger clone lies one base from this, so it may be a read error. Other DNA sequences in the same sample also yield this CDR3. This chain uses TRBV4-1 with TRBJ2-1; 7 positions match TRBD2. The CDR3 has 14 amino acids. With V trimmed by 3 bases and J by 3 bases, 2 bases remained unmatched. Germline CDR1 and CDR2: MGHRA and YSYEKL. CDR3 DNA sequence: TGCGCCAGCAGCCAGGGGGACTACTACAATGAGCAGTTCTTC. Its translation is CASSQGDYYNEQFF.

The V and J genes are TRBV2 and TRBJ2-7, with D uncertain. The length of the CDR3 is 14 residues. Germline-derived CDR1 and CDR2 are SNHLY and FYNNEI. V lost 7 bases and J lost 0, with 13 bases in between. This CDR3 reads CASITIQHSYEQYF. The CDR3 nucleotides read TGTGCCAGCATAACGATACAGCACTCCTACGAGCAGTACTTC.

This chain uses TRBV11-3 with TRBJ2-7, with 12 positions matching TRBD2. J gave up 7 bases and V 4 bases, and 11 bases lay outside the gene matches. The V gene's germline CDR1 is SGHNT and CDR2 YENEEA. CDR3 length: 16 residues. The CDR3 loop is CASSWVLAGGPREQYF. CDR3 nucleotide sequence: TGTGCCAGCAGCTGGGTCCTAGCGGGAGGGCCGCGAGAGCAGTACTTC.

The genes are TRBV19 and TRBJ1-3; D is unclear. Germline CDR1 LNHDA, CDR2 SQIVND (reference sequence). V was shortened by 4 bases and J by 0 bases, with 19 bases between the two germline ends. The CDR3 covers 18 residues. The CDR3 nucleotides read TGTGCCAGTAGTAAGGACCGATTATTCGAGTCCTCTGGAAACACCATATATTTT. Residues: CASSKDRLFESSGNTIYF.

The genes are TRBV11-2 and TRBJ2-3; D is undetermined. Trimming cost V 5 bases and J 6 bases, with 12 bases left between them. CDR1 is SGHAT and CDR2 is FQNNGV in the germline V gene. CDR3 length: 13 residues. CDR3 coding DNA: TGTGCCAGCAGCGAGTCCAGAGCGGATACGCAGTATTTT. It specifies CASSESRADTQYF.

The chain is built from TRBV21-1 and TRBJ2-1. TRBV21-1 is noted as a pseudogene. The CDR3 has 15 amino acids. DNA for the CDR3: TGTGCCAGCAGCAAAGTGGAAGTGTCCCTCAATGAGCAGTTCTTC. Amino acids: CASSKVEVSLNEQFF.

The gene calls are TRBV10-3 and TRBJ2-5; no firm D call. V shed 8 bases and J shed 2 bases, with 6 bases lying between them. The CDR3 is made up of 11 amino acids. The germline gives CDR1 ENHRY, CDR2 SYGVKD. CDR3 sequence: CAIQEQETQYF. CDR3 nucleotides: TGTGCCATCCAGGAGCAAGAGACCCAGTACTTC.

This sequence joins TRBV10-3 and TRBJ2-1; D is perhaps TRBD2 (5 bases). V was cut by 6 bases and J by 0 bases, with 12 bases left in between. The CDR3 is 15 residues long. From germline, CDR1 is ENHRY and CDR2 SYGVKD. The CDR3: CAISPSGGSYNEQFF. As DNA, the CDR3 is TGTGCCATCAGCCCCAGCGGAGGCTCCTACAATGAGCAGTTCTTC.

V usage is TRBV21-1 and J usage is TRBJ2-2; TRBD2 is taken as the D call from the table, unchecked against the DNA. TRBV21-1 is assigned pseudogene status. This CDR3 spans 16 amino acids. The CDR3 bases are TGTGCCAGCAGCAAAACAGGACTAGCGAAACACCGGGGAGCTGTTTTT. It codes for CASSKTGLAKHRGAVF.

As to this clone: At one boundary the junction diverges from the germline segment, which might be a read error. This sequence joins TRBV2 and TRBJ2-4; 7 bases align to TRBD1. The CDR3 totals 11 residues. Germline values: CDR1 SNHLY, CDR2 FYNNEI. The CDR3 DNA sequence: TGTGCCAGCAGTGGAGAGACAGGGCAGAACTTC. Translating it yields CASSGETGQNF.

The chain recombines TRBV27 with TRBJ2-1; 8 bases match TRBD2. The CDR3 runs to 15 residues. The germline V gene encodes CDR1 MNHEY and CDR2 SMNVEV (reference sequence). J lost 8 bases, V lost 5 bases, and 11 bases had no gene match. The CDR3 DNA is TGTGCCAGCAGTCCCCGGGGGGGTCCGGGGGATGAGCAGTTCTTC. Its translation: CASSPRGGPGDEQFF.

This clone was counted a single time. The chain combines TRBV5-1 with TRBJ2-7; 9 nucleotides match TRBD2. Germline V gene lookup returns CDR1 SGHRS and CDR2 YFSETQ. V lost 4 bases to trimming and J lost 3 bases; unmatched junction nucleotides: 11. The CDR3 covers 16 residues. The CDR3 loop is CASSLKIAGVHYEQYF. The CDR3, as DNA: TGCGCCAGCAGCCTAAAAATAGCGGGAGTCCACTACGAGCAGTACTTC.

This clone is medium-sized. The chain has TRBV4-3 and TRBJ2-1; perhaps TRBD2 as D (5 bases). CDR1 LGHNA and CDR2 YSLEER come from the germline V gene. V was pared by 0 bases and J by 10 bases, with 13 bases between. This CDR3 has 14 residues. This CDR3 reads CASSQEEAAWEQFF. DNA of the CDR3: TGCGCCAGCAGCCAAGAGGAGGCGGCCTGGGAGCAGTTCTTC.

This sequence joins TRBV29-1 and TRBJ2-5; 7 positions agree with TRBD2. The V gene's germline CDR1 is SQVTM and CDR2 ANQGSEA. V trimming: 2 bases; J trimming: 4 bases; junction bases outside the gene matches: 7. CDR3 size: 14 residues. The CDR3 protein is CSVELAGRVETQYF. In DNA, the CDR3 is TGCAGCGTTGAACTCGCAGGGAGGGTAGAGACCCAGTACTTC.

The genes are TRBV4-2 and TRBJ2-7, with 9 bases fitting TRBD1. The V gene end was trimmed by 0 bases and the J gene end by 4 bases; junction bases not matched to a gene: 1. This CDR3 contains 14 residues. Germline CDR1 reads LGHNA; CDR2 reads YNFKEQ. CDR3: CASSQEQGAYEQYF. CDR3 bases: TGTGCCAGCAGCCAAGAACAGGGGGCTTACGAGCAGTACTTC.

The chain is built from TRBV6-6 and TRBJ2-5; 8 bases line up with TRBD1. In germline, CDR1 is MNHNY, CDR2 SVGAGI (reference sequence). The CDR3 loop spans 14 amino acids. V lost 7 bases and J lost 6; bases outside the gene matches: 10. CDR3 bases: TGTGCCAGCACTAAAGGACAGGGTAAAAAGACCCAGTACTTC. It codes for CASTKGQGKKTQYF.

The CDR3: CASSLIPDSGTDTQYF. The DNA for the CDR3 is TGTGCCAGCAGCTTAATCCCCGACAGCGGCACAGATACGCAGTATTTT. The chain couples TRBV7-9 to TRBJ2-3; weak D call: TRBD1 (5 bases). CDR3 length equals 16 residues. V shed 2 bases and J shed 1 base, with 13 bases lying between them. Germline V gene data show CDR1 as SEHNR and CDR2 as FQNEAQ (reference sequence).

The chain recombines TRBV27 with TRBJ2-3, with unresolved D. This CDR3 is 12 amino acids long. Germline loops: CDR1 MNHEY, CDR2 SMNVEV (reference sequence). V shed 6 bases and J shed 2 bases, with 6 bases lying between them. The CDR3 sequence is CASRGFTDTQYF. The CDR3 DNA sequence: TGTGCCAGCAGGGGATTCACAGATACGCAGTATTTT.

The chain combines TRBV19 with TRBJ2-1, with D possibly TRBD1 on 6 matching bases. Germline V gene data show CDR1 as LNHDA and CDR2 as SQIVND (reference sequence). The germline V and J ends were trimmed by 3 bases and 1 base, with 10 bases remaining between them. This CDR3 has 15 amino acids. CDR3: CASSMGQSSYNEQFF. The DNA for the CDR3 is TGTGCCAGTAGTATGGGACAATCTTCCTACAATGAGCAGTTCTTC.

V usage is TRBV21-1 and J usage is TRBJ1-2; TRBD1, as called in the table, went unchecked against the DNA. TRBV21-1 has pseudogene status. The CDR3 loop spans 14 amino acids. This CDR3 reads CASPSTIPNYGYTF. The CDR3 DNA is TGTGCCAGCCCAAGTACAATCCCCAACTATGGCTACACCTTC.

The chain employs TRBV11-2 and TRBJ1-2, with D possibly matching TRBD1 (6 bases). CDR3 length: 16 amino acids. Germline CDR1 SGHAT, CDR2 FQNNGV. The ends were cut back, 1 base at V and 5 bases at J, with 17 bases in the middle. The CDR3 here is CASSLANTGSGYGYTF. DNA for the CDR3: TGTGCCAGCAGCTTAGCCAACACAGGGTCTGGGTATGGCTACACCTTC.

The chain carries TRBV13 and TRBJ2-2; D unclear. Germline V gene sequence: CDR1 PRHDT, CDR2 FYEKMQ (reference sequence). CDR3 length: 18 amino acids. Between the trimmed V and J ends, which lost 0 bases and 0 bases, there was a span of 14 bases. The CDR3 loop is CASSLGPSWATNTGELFF. CDR3 nucleotides: TGTGCCAGCAGCTTAGGCCCCTCTTGGGCTACGAACACCGGGGAGCTGTTTTTT.